These 31 T cell receptor beta chains share one sample of origin, sequenced in a study of blood T cell repertoires in COVID-19. Clones were read by immunoSEQ multiplex PCR, and TCRdb kept only the in-frame ones, dropping some. The sample lists 300,000 to 400,000 clones, 88% seen once, with over 0.9% in the top ten. The sequenced material came from PBMCs or T cells enriched from blood (not recorded which). All receptors come from a woman in her 30s with acute COVID-19.

The rearrangement uses TRBV7-2 and TRBJ2-1; 10 bases are a match to TRBD2. Germline V gene data show CDR1 as SGHTA and CDR2 as FQGNSA. Unmatched junction bases numbered 13, after V lost 7 bases and J lost 4 bases. The CDR3 extends over 17 amino acids. CDR3 region: CASIINTGTSVYNEQFF. CDR3 sequence (DNA): TGTGCCAGCATCATCAACACCGGGACTAGCGTTTACAATGAGCAGTTCTTC.

The chain uses TRBV12-5 and TRBJ2-2; TRBD1 matches at 9 bases. Trimming cost V 5 bases and J 6 bases; bases outside gene matches: 7. Germline values: CDR1 LGHNT, CDR2 FRNRAP. This CDR3 is 15 amino acids long. CDR3 in DNA: TGTGCTAGTGGTCTCCGGCGACAGGGGGCCGGGGAGCTGTTTTTT. Protein: CASGLRRQGAGELFF.

The chain couples TRBV11-2 to TRBJ2-1, with TRBD2 matching 12 bases. This CDR3 spans 15 amino acids. Germline loops: CDR1 SGHAT, CDR2 FQNNGV. The V gene end was trimmed by 4 bases and the J gene end by 4 bases; junction bases not matched to a gene: 2. DNA of the CDR3: TGTGCCAGCAGCTCGACTAGCGGGGGATACAATGAGCAGTTCTTC. Protein: CASSSTSGGYNEQFF.

The V and J genes are TRBV19 and TRBJ2-1; D is undetermined. V gave up 3 bases and J gave up 5 bases, with 20 bases separating them. CDR1 LNHDA and CDR2 SQIVND come from the germline V gene (reference sequence). The CDR3 covers 17 residues. CDR3 sequence reads: CASSIYSAARWNNEQFF. The DNA for the CDR3 is TGTGCCAGTAGTATTTATTCGGCGGCCCGATGGAACAATGAGCAGTTCTTC.

This clone occurred once. The V and J genes are TRBV30 and TRBJ1-1, with TRBD1 identical over 10 bases. CDR1 is GTSNPN and CDR2 is SVGIG in the germline V gene (reference sequence). The CDR3 is 14 residues long. After removal of 5 bases from V and 4 bases from J, the junction contained 7 bases not matched to a gene. The CDR3 region has the DNA TGTGCCTGGGGGACAGGGGCCGGAGGCACTGAAGCTTTCTTT. Residues: CAWGTGAGGTEAFF. Full variable domain (missing parts from reference TRBV30 and TRBJ1-1): SQTIHQWPATLVQPVGSPLSLECTVEGTSNPNLYWYRQAAGRGLQLLFYSVGIGQISSEVPQNLSASRPQDRQFILSSKKLLLSDSGFYLCAWGTGAGGTEAFFGQGTRLTVV.

The CDR3 nucleotides read TGTGCCAGCAGCTTAAACCCCGGGGAGACCCAGTACTTC. It codes for CASSLNPGETQYF. This sequence joins TRBV7-3 and TRBJ2-5, with D unresolved. V dropped 1 base and J dropped 5 bases, with 8 bases sitting between them. The V gene's germline CDR1 is SGHTA and CDR2 FQGTGA. This CDR3 contains 13 residues.

The V gene is TRBV18, the J gene TRBJ2-7; a possible D gene is TRBD2 (5 bases). With 4 bases removed from V and 5 bases from J, the gap between germline ends came to 9 bases. The CDR3 covers 12 residues. The germline V gene has CDR1 KGHSH and CDR2 LQKENI. The CDR3 loop reads CASSQAGNEQYF. Written as DNA, the CDR3 is TGTGCCAGCTCACAAGCCGGGAACGAGCAGTACTTC.

This clone was detected only once. The genes are TRBV2 and TRBJ1-2; the D gene is possibly TRBD1 (5 bases). This CDR3 contains 12 residues. Trimming left V 10 bases short and J 4 bases short, with 13 bases between. The germline V gene encodes CDR1 SNHLY and CDR2 FYNNEI. The CDR3 nucleotides are TGTGCCACGATGACAGAGAGCTATGGCTACACCTTC. Protein: CATMTESYGYTF. The whole variable domain, filled in from reference TRBV2 and TRBJ1-2, reads EPEVTQTPSHQVTQMGQEVILRCVPISNHLYFYWYRQILGQKVEFLVSFYNNEISEKSEIFDDQFSVERPDGSNFTLKIRSTKLEDSAMYFCATMTESYGYTFGSGTRLTVV.

This chain links TRBV7-2 with TRBJ2-1; 8 nucleotides line up with TRBD1. V trimming: 5 bases; J trimming: 14 bases; junction bases outside the gene matches: 11. Per germline, CDR1 SGHTA and CDR2 FQGNSA. The CDR3 is 13 amino acids. In DNA form, the CDR3 reads TGTGCCAGCAGCCCAGGGACAGGACCACAGGAGTTCTTC. Its translation is CASSPGTGPQEFF.

This rearrangement joins TRBV3-1 (or the pseudogene TRBV3-2) to TRBJ1-2, with D perhaps matching TRBD1 (6 bases). V gave up 3 bases and J gave up 8 bases, with 19 bases separating them. This CDR3 has 15 residues. Germline loops: CDR1 LGHDT, CDR2 YNNKEL (reference sequence). The CDR3 sequence: CASSQGTGRNQGYTF. CDR3 bases: TGTGCCAGCAGCCAGGGTACAGGGAGAAATCAAGGCTACACCTTC.

The V and J genes are TRBV4-1 and TRBJ2-3, with D tentatively TRBD2 (5 bases). Trimming took off 2 bases at V and 2 bases at J, with 14 bases between the two ends. Germline lookup yields CDR1 MGHRA and CDR2 YSYEKL. The CDR3 extends over 16 amino acids. CDR3 coding DNA: TGCGCCAGCAGCCAAACCTCGGGGTGGGCCACAGATACGCAGTATTTT. Translated: CASSQTSGWATDTQYF.

The chain links TRBV19 to TRBJ1-6; TRBD1 matches 7 bases. CDR3 length: 18 amino acids. CDR1 is LNHDA, CDR2 SQIVND, per germline (reference sequence). After removal of 4 bases from V and 0 bases from J, the junction contained 9 bases not matched to a gene. This CDR3 is CASSTIQGKSSYNSPLHF. CDR3 in DNA: TGTGCCAGTAGTACAATACAGGGGAAAAGCTCCTATAATTCACCCCTCCACTTT.

The rearrangement links TRBV29-1 to TRBJ1-2; D remains unclear. The CDR3 contains 10 residues. The V and J ends lost 5 bases and 12 bases respectively, with 13 bases between them. Germline CDR1 and CDR2: SQVTM and ANQGSEA. The CDR3 region has the DNA TGCAGCGTTCGAGAGGGTGCGGACACCTTC. It is translated as CSVREGADTF.

V is TRBV7-2 and J is TRBJ2-7; D possibly corresponds to TRBD1 (5 bases). The V gene lost 5 bases and the J gene lost 0 bases, with 14 bases spanning the gap. This CDR3 spans 15 amino acids. The V gene's germline CDR1 is SGHTA and CDR2 FQGNSA. In DNA form, the CDR3 reads TGTGCCAGCAGCCGCACGGGCCAGGGCTCCTACGAGCAGTACTTC. Translation gives CASSRTGQGSYEQYF.

This clone has only one observation. The chain uses TRBV6-1 and TRBJ1-1; 8 nucleotides match TRBD1. Germline V lookup: CDR1 MNHNS, CDR2 SASEGT. J was trimmed by 3 bases and V by 4 bases; bases with no gene match: 10. The CDR3 loop spans 16 amino acids. This CDR3 reads CASSGGQGKRYTEAFF. The CDR3 DNA is TGTGCCAGCAGTGGTGGACAGGGAAAAAGGTACACTGAAGCTTTCTTT.

This clone was recorded once. The rearrangement uses TRBV5-1 and TRBJ2-2, with 13 bases matching TRBD2. The CDR3 consists of 17 residues. Germline values: CDR1 SGHRS, CDR2 YFSETQ. The V and J ends lost 4 bases and 4 bases, in that order; junction bases with no gene match: 7. CDR3 in amino acids: CASSLTSGGAVTGELFF. The CDR3, as DNA: TGCGCCAGCAGCCTCACTAGCGGGGGGGCAGTCACCGGGGAGCTGTTTTTT.

The V call is TRBV4-1, the J call TRBJ1-3; D uncertain. The CDR3 covers 16 residues. V gave up 0 bases and J gave up 4 bases, with 13 bases separating them. Germline lookup yields CDR1 MGHRA and CDR2 YSYEKL. DNA of the CDR3: TGCGCCAGCAGCCAAGATAATGGAGGGTTCGGAAACACCATATATTTT. Protein product: CASSQDNGGFGNTIYF.

The chain recombines TRBV5-1 with TRBJ1-5; no clear D gene. The CDR3 is made up of 15 amino acids. Germline-derived CDR1 and CDR2 are SGHRS and YFSETQ. With 0 bases removed from V and 6 bases from J, the gap between germline ends came to 13 bases. CDR3 nucleotides: TGCGCCAGCAGCTTGGCCCCTGACGGGTTTCAGCCCCAGCATTTT. Residues: CASSLAPDGFQPQHF.

The chain is built from TRBV2 and TRBJ2-1, with 8 bases lining up with TRBD2. The CDR3 contains 16 residues. From germline, CDR1 is SNHLY and CDR2 FYNNEI. V gave up 7 bases and J gave up 5 bases; unmatched junction bases: 13. As DNA, the CDR3 is TGTGCCAGCACCGGAGAGGGACTAGTTGGGGACAATGAGCAGTTCTTC. Translation: CASTGEGLVGDNEQFF.

Points on this clone: In the same sample, other DNA sequences code for this CDR3. This sequence joins TRBV19 and TRBJ1-5; 7 nucleotides line up with TRBD1. CDR1 and CDR2 from the germline V gene are LNHDA and SQIVND (reference sequence). The CDR3 is 13 amino acids. J gave up 6 bases and V 5 bases, and 4 bases lay outside the gene matches. The CDR3 here is CASSLQGGQPQHF. The CDR3 DNA follows: TGTGCCAGTAGTCTGCAGGGGGGTCAGCCCCAGCATTTT.

In this sample, this clone turned up once. V gene TRBV7-6 combines with J gene TRBJ2-5; no reliable D call. The CDR3 is 14 residues long. CDR1 SGHVS and CDR2 FNYEAQ come from the germline V gene. Trimming took off 5 bases at V and 1 base at J, with 11 bases between the two ends. The CDR3 here is CASSRQVGQETQYF. For the CDR3, the DNA is TGTGCCAGCAGCCGACAAGTTGGCCAAGAGACCCAGTACTTC.

This chain links TRBV18 with TRBJ2-7, with 9 bases matching TRBD1. V lost 3 bases, J lost 6 bases, and 3 bases stayed unmatched. CDR1 and CDR2 from the germline V gene are KGHSH and LQKENI. The CDR3 runs 13 residues. The DNA of the CDR3 is TGTGCCAGCTCACCGGGACAGGGAATCGAGCAGTACTTC. Translated: CASSPGQGIEQYF.

The chain has TRBV29-1 and TRBJ1-3, with 11 bases identical to TRBD1. The V segment lost 6 bases and the J segment 2 bases; nucleotides outside the gene matches: 3. The germline V gene encodes CDR1 SQVTM and CDR2 ANQGSEA. This CDR3 is 14 amino acids long. The CDR3 protein is CSVRTGGTGNTIYF. The CDR3 coding sequence is TGCAGCGTGCGGACAGGGGGCACTGGAAACACCATATATTTT.

The chain has TRBV7-9 and TRBJ1-1, with a possible D match to TRBD1 (6 bases). The CDR3 contains 11 residues. CDR1 and CDR2 (germline): SEHNR, FQNEAQ (reference sequence). V lost 2 bases and J 11 bases, leaving 9 bases between the germline ends. Written as DNA, the CDR3 is TGTGCCAGCAGCTTACAGGGGCAGGCTTTCTTT. This sequence encodes CASSLQGQAFF.

This clone was seen once. The rearrangement links TRBV27 to TRBJ1-4; the D gene is possibly TRBD1 (6 bases). The germline V and J ends were trimmed by 6 bases and 6 bases, with 8 bases remaining between them. The V gene's germline CDR1 is MNHEY and CDR2 SMNVEV (reference sequence). This CDR3 contains 12 residues. Here the CDR3 DNA reads TGTGCCAGCAGCAGGGGAGATGAAAAACTGTTTTTT. This encodes CASSRGDEKLFF.

This rearrangement joins TRBV18 to TRBJ2-1; D is unresolved. V lost 3 bases to trimming and J lost 0 bases, with 15 bases between them. The CDR3 is 17 residues long. The V gene's germline CDR1 is KGHSH and CDR2 LQKENI. The DNA for the CDR3 is TGTGCCAGCTCACCGTCAGGTTCCAAGCACTCCTACAATGAGCAGTTCTTC. The encoded protein is CASSPSGSKHSYNEQFF.

The chain uses TRBV5-1 and TRBJ2-2; TRBD2 matches 11 bases. The germline V gene encodes CDR1 SGHRS and CDR2 YFSETQ. After removal of 4 bases from V and 6 bases from J, the junction contained 8 bases not matched to a gene. CDR3 length: 16 amino acids. DNA of the CDR3: TGCGCCAGCAGCCCCGTAGCGGGGGGGCTGGCCGGGGAGCTGTTTTTT. It yields the protein CASSPVAGGLAGELFF.

On this clone: Other DNA sequences in this sample translate to the same CDR3. The gene calls are TRBV7-9 and TRBJ1-1; 7 bases map to TRBD1. Germline loops: CDR1 SEHNR, CDR2 FQNEAQ (reference sequence). V shed 3 bases and J 1 base; nucleotides not matched to a gene: 2. There are 14 residues in the CDR3. Here the CDR3 reads CASSFQGGNTEAFF. CDR3 DNA sequence: TGTGCCAGCAGCTTCCAGGGGGGGAACACTGAAGCTTTCTTT.

The genes are TRBV19 and TRBJ2-1; no clear D gene. CDR1 is LNHDA, CDR2 SQIVND, per germline (reference sequence). Trimming removed 6 bases from V and 10 bases from J, with 22 bases in between. The CDR3 is 15 amino acids. CDR3 sequence reads: CASRPGPQQYAEQFF. DNA of the CDR3: TGTGCCAGTAGACCGGGTCCCCAGCAGTATGCGGAGCAGTTCTTC.

The chain combines TRBV5-5 with TRBJ2-2, with D possibly being TRBD1 (6 bases). The germline V gene encodes CDR1 SGHKS and CDR2 YYEKEE (reference sequence). This CDR3 is 15 amino acids long. V gave up 0 bases and J gave up 0 bases, with 6 bases separating them. The CDR3 region has the DNA TGTGCCAGCAGCTTGGACAGGGCGAACACCGGGGAGCTGTTTTTT. Translating gives CASSLDRANTGELFF.

The gene calls are TRBV18 and TRBJ2-1, with 8 bases fitting TRBD2. V was pared by 1 base and J by 3 bases, with 2 bases of the junction left unmatched. CDR3 length: 15 residues. CDR1 is KGHSH, CDR2 LQKENI, per germline. CDR3 nucleotides: TGTGCCAGCTCACCACTAGCGGGGTTCTACAATGAGCAGTTCTTC. Protein sequence: CASSPLAGFYNEQFF.